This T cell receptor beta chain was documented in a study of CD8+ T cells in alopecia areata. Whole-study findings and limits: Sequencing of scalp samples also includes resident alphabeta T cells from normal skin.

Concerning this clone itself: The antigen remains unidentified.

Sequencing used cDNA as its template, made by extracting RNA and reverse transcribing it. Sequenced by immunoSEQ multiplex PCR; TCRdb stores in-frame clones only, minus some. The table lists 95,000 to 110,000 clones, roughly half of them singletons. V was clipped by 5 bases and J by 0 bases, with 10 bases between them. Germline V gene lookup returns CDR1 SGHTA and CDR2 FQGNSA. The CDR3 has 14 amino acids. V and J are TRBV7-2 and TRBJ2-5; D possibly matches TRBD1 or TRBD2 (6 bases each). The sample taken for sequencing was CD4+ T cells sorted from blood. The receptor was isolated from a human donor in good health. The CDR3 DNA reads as TGTGCCAGCAGCCTCGGGGGCCACCAAGAGACCCAGTACTTC. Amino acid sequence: CASSLGGHQETQYF.